The 23 T cell receptor beta chains below come from one sample, sequenced in a study of shared clonotypes between healthy human individuals. Cells designated naive CD8 were CD45RO-negative and were positively selected for CCR7, with terminally differentiated effector memory CD45RA+ cells excluded. Using immunoSEQ multiplex PCR, the repertoire was profiled, and TCRdb retains in-frame clones only, with some absent. The data hold millions of clones, with roughly 95% observed a single time. Sequenced: naive CD8+ T cells sorted from blood. The source is a man aged 18 to 35 in good health.

The rearrangement links TRBV7-6 to TRBJ1-4; D gene unclear. The CDR3 spans 13 residues. Trimming removed 2 bases at V and 8 bases at J, with 9 bases between. Germline V lookup: CDR1 SGHVS, CDR2 FNYEAQ. DNA of the CDR3: TGTGCCAGCAGCTTAAGCCAGCCCGAAAAACTGTTTTTT. This sequence encodes CASSLSQPEKLFF.

The V call is TRBV11-2, the J call TRBJ2-7, with D perhaps matching TRBD2 (6 bases). The CDR3 is made up of 14 amino acids. CDR1 is SGHAT and CDR2 is FQNNGV in the germline V gene. V lost 5 bases and J lost 7, with 18 bases in between. CDR3 nucleotide sequence: TGTGCCAGCAGCGGTGGTTGGGGAGGCCCGGAGCAGTACTTC. Translating gives CASSGGWGGPEQYF.

V and J are TRBV29-1 and TRBJ1-1, with D perhaps TRBD1 (5 bases). The V gene's germline CDR1 is SQVTM and CDR2 ANQGSEA. The CDR3 sequence is 11 residues long. CDR3 sequence: CQGLENTEAFF. CDR3 nucleotides: TGCCAGGGACTGGAGAACACTGAAGCTTTCTTT.

The chain employs TRBV28 and TRBJ2-2; perhaps TRBD2 as D (6 bases). This CDR3 is 15 amino acids long. Trimming stripped 2 bases from V and 4 bases from J, with 11 bases between. Germline V CDR1 and CDR2: MDHEN, SYDVKM. CDR3 bases: TGTGCCAGCAGTTTAAAAGGTAGCGGCACCGGGGAGCTGTTTTTT. It is translated as CASSLKGSGTGELFF.

The chain employs TRBV7-8 and TRBJ1-1; D gene ambiguous. V was shortened by 4 bases and J by 1 base, with 13 bases between the two germline ends. The germline CDR1 and CDR2 sequences are SGHVS and FQNEAQ. CDR3 length: 15 amino acids. CDR3 region: CASSSGPGGNTEAFF. Here the CDR3 DNA reads TGTGCCAGCAGCTCCGGGCCTGGAGGGAACACTGAAGCTTTCTTT. Based on the CDR3 plus reference TRBV7-8 and TRBJ1-1, the full variable domain is GAGVSQSPRYKVAKRGQDVALRCDPISGHVSLFWYQQALGQGPEFLTYFQNEAQLDKSGLPSDRFFAERPEGSVSTLKIQRTQQEDSAVYLCASSSGPGGNTEAFFGQGTRLTVV.

J is TRBJ2-7 and V is TRBV6-5; 8 bases map to TRBD1. This CDR3 region has 15 residues. Germline V CDR1 and CDR2: MNHEY, SVGAGI. V lost 0 bases to trimming and J lost 5 bases; unmatched junction nucleotides: 6. CDR3 nucleotides: TGTGCCAGCAGTTACTCGAGACAGGGGAACCACGAGCAGTACTTC. Its protein is CASSYSRQGNHEQYF.

The chain employs TRBV27 and TRBJ2-7; D possibly corresponds to TRBD2 (5 bases). Per germline, CDR1 MNHEY and CDR2 SMNVEV (reference sequence). Trimming took 4 bases from V and 2 from J, leaving 12 bases between them. CDR3 size: 14 residues. The CDR3, as DNA: TGTGCCAGCAGTTCCCTAGCTACCCCCTACGAGCAGTACTTC. Protein product: CASSSLATPYEQYF.

The chain joins TRBV6-5 to TRBJ2-7; TRBD2 agrees at 13 bases. Germline assignment: CDR1 MNHEY and CDR2 SVGAGI. With V trimmed by 2 bases and J by 4 bases, 5 bases remained unmatched. CDR3 length equals 16 residues. The CDR3 nucleotides are TGTGCCAGCAGTTACGGGACTAGCGGGACCGTGTACGAGCAGTACTTC. Translated: CASSYGTSGTVYEQYF.

The chain has TRBV19 and TRBJ2-7; D is possibly TRBD1 (6 bases). Germline lookup yields CDR1 LNHDA and CDR2 SQIVND (reference sequence). The V end lost 7 bases, the J end lost 3 bases, and 13 bases lay between the germline ends. There are 13 residues in the CDR3. The CDR3 nucleotides are TGTGCCAGTACTCAGACAGGAGACTACGAGCAGTACTTC. Translating gives CASTQTGDYEQYF.

This chain connects TRBV27 to TRBJ2-3, with D unclear. The V gene's germline CDR1 is MNHEY and CDR2 SMNVEV (reference sequence). V shed 3 bases and J shed 4 bases, with 11 bases lying between them. CDR3 length: 14 residues. The CDR3 region has the DNA TGTGCCAGCAGTTTGTACTTTAGTGCAGATACGCAGTATTTT. The encoded protein is CASSLYFSADTQYF.

The genes are TRBV2 and TRBJ1-1; D possibly corresponds to TRBD1 (6 bases). The germline gives CDR1 SNHLY, CDR2 FYNNEI. The CDR3 length is 17 residues. Trimming stripped 2 bases from V and 8 bases from J, with 24 bases between. In DNA form, the CDR3 reads TGTGCCAGCAGTGAATCGATCTTTTCGGGGGCCGAGGTAGAAGCTTTCTTT. Residues: CASSESIFSGAEVEAFF.

The chain joins TRBV15 to TRBJ2-7; D might be TRBD2 (7 bases). Deletions cut 8 bases from V and 4 bases from J, with 15 bases between. The CDR3 contains 13 residues. Germline lookup yields CDR1 LNHNV and CDR2 YYDKDF (reference sequence). The CDR3 protein is CATGEGVEYEQYF. CDR3 bases: TGTGCCACCGGGGAGGGGGTTGAGTACGAGCAGTACTTC.

The rearrangement links TRBV4-1 to TRBJ2-1; 8 bases are shared with TRBD1. CDR3 size: 16 residues. CDR1 is MGHRA, CDR2 YSYEKL, per germline. V shed 0 bases, J shed 10 bases, and the junction held 11 bases outside the gene matches. The CDR3: CASSQDLHPTGGEQFF. CDR3 bases: TGCGCCAGCAGCCAAGATCTTCACCCTACAGGGGGGGAGCAGTTCTTC.

The chain employs TRBV28 and TRBJ1-3; D is ambiguous. Germline CDR1 and CDR2: MDHEN and SYDVKM. The V end was cut by 6 bases, the J end by 0 bases, with 15 bases between. This CDR3 region has 16 residues. The CDR3 loop is CASRSGLHLSGNTIYF. The DNA for the CDR3 is TGTGCCAGCAGGTCGGGCCTCCACCTCTCTGGAAACACCATATATTTT.

The chain carries TRBV4-1 and TRBJ2-7; 8 nucleotides line up with TRBD1. Germline loops: CDR1 MGHRA, CDR2 YSYEKL. The junction had 6 bases not matched to a gene; V was cut back by 0 bases and J by 2 bases. The CDR3 is 16 amino acids. The CDR3 reads CASSQDRTGKPYEQYF. The DNA of the CDR3 is TGCGCCAGCAGCCAAGATAGGACAGGGAAACCCTACGAGCAGTACTTC.

CDR3 in DNA: TGTGCCAGCAGCTTGTCCTTGAACACTGAAGCTTTCTTT. Translating gives CASSLSLNTEAFF. The chain joins TRBV5-5 to TRBJ1-1; no firm D call. The ends were cut back, 1 base at V and 0 bases at J, with 4 bases in the middle. CDR1 and CDR2 (germline): SGHKS, YYEKEE (reference sequence). The CDR3 loop spans 13 amino acids.

This clone has a handful of counts. The V gene is TRBV10-3, the J gene TRBJ2-1; 7 nucleotides agree with TRBD1. CDR3 size: 14 residues. CDR1 and CDR2 (germline): ENHRY, SYGVKD. With 11 bases clipped from V and 1 base from J, the junction kept 8 bases outside the gene matches. The CDR3 region has the DNA TGTGCCGTCCGGGACAGCGATTCCTACAATGAGCAGTTCTTC. Protein product: CAVRDSDSYNEQFF.

V and J are TRBV6-1 and TRBJ2-7; possibly TRBD1 for D (6 bases). Germline CDR1 and CDR2: MNHNS and SASEGT. CDR3 length: 15 residues. Trimming took 6 bases from V and 0 from J, leaving 15 bases between them. The CDR3 nucleotides are TGTGCCAGCAGCCCAAGACAGGCCACCTCCTACGAGCAGTACTTC. This sequence encodes CASSPRQATSYEQYF.

The CDR3 DNA reads TGTGCCAGCAGCCCGTACGGGGGGAGCTCCTACGAGCAGTACTTC. Translating gives CASSPYGGSSYEQYF. V gene TRBV7-2 combines with J gene TRBJ2-7, with TRBD2 matching over 7 bases. Germline CDR1 SGHTA, CDR2 FQGNSA. Germline trimming cut 5 bases from V and 0 bases from J; bases unmatched to any gene: 7. The CDR3 sequence is 15 residues long.

This clone was detected only once. The chain employs TRBV6-8 and TRBJ2-2; TRBD2 matches at 13 bases. CDR1 is MNHGY, CDR2 SAAAGT, per germline. V was pared by 6 bases and J by 4 bases, with 8 bases of the junction left unmatched. This CDR3 has 17 residues. CDR3 protein: CASSQLAGGPVTGELFF. The CDR3 DNA reads TGTGCCAGCAGCCAACTAGCGGGAGGGCCGGTCACCGGGGAGCTGTTTTTT.

The chain is built from TRBV19 and TRBJ2-7; maybe TRBD1 (7 bases). With 2 bases removed from V and 4 bases from J, the gap between germline ends came to 18 bases. Germline V gene data show CDR1 as LNHDA and CDR2 as SQIVND (reference sequence). This CDR3 region has 16 residues. CDR3 amino acids: CASSIPTGREGYEQYF. The CDR3 DNA reads TGTGCCAGTAGTATACCGACAGGGCGGGAAGGGTACGAGCAGTACTTC.

This CDR3 is CASSPQGESYEQYF. The CDR3 DNA is TGTGCCAGCAGCCCTCAAGGGGAGAGCTACGAGCAGTACTTC. The chain is built from TRBV9 and TRBJ2-7; D tentatively reads TRBD1 or TRBD2 (5 bases each). The V and J ends lost 4 bases and 3 bases respectively, with 14 bases between them. Germline CDR1 SGDLS, CDR2 YYNGEE. This CDR3 spans 14 amino acids. The full variable domain, with the rest looked up from reference TRBV9 and TRBJ2-7, is DSGVTQTPKHLITATGQRVTLRCSPRSGDLSVYWYQQSLDQGLQFLIQYYNGEERAKGNILERFSAQQFPDLHSELNLSSLELGDSALYFCASSPQGESYEQYFGPGTRLTVT.

Only one count was recorded for this clone. The gene calls are TRBV2 and TRBJ1-6, with D tentatively TRBD1 (5 bases). Between the trimmed V and J ends, which lost 4 bases and 8 bases, there was a span of 18 bases. The CDR3 extends over 16 amino acids. The germline V gene encodes CDR1 SNHLY and CDR2 FYNNEI. CDR3 nucleotides: TGTGCCAGCAGTGGGCCAGGGCTTCTTCCCCATTCACCCCTCCACTTT. Translated: CASSGPGLLPHSPLHF.